The rows below give T cell receptor beta chains drawn from one sample of a study of blood T cell repertoires in COVID-19. Generated by immunoSEQ multiplex PCR, the TCRdb table keeps only in-frame clones and is missing some. The sample holds 150,000 to 200,000 clones; about 86% are singletons and the top ten take less than 3%. Material: peripheral blood. Every receptor here comes from a woman aged 30 to 39 with active or convalescent COVID-19. Each CDR3 is given with its conserved first and last residue. Fields, in order: D gene, V gene, J gene, clone size, CDR3 DNA, CDR3 protein. D genes are given only for firm matches. Size tells how often a clone was seen (once, few, many) or the class of an expanded clone, and some rows leave it out.

>TRBD1|TRBV6-5|TRBJ2-7|-
TGTGCCAGCAGTCCTGACAGGGGCGAGCAGTACTTC
CASSPDRGEQYF
>TRBD1|TRBV2|TRBJ1-2|-
TGTGCCAGCAATGGACAGGGACCTAACTATGGCTACACCTTC
CASNGQGPNYGYTF
>TRBD1|TRBV7-9|TRBJ2-1|-
TGTGCCAGCAGCATACGGACAGGGGGCAGGGATGAGCAGTTCTTC
CASSIRTGGRDEQFF
>TRBD1|TRBV6-5|TRBJ1-5|-
TGTGCCAGCAGCCCATATGGGACAGGGGTCGCCTCCCAGCATTTT
CASSPYGTGVASQHF
>-|TRBV11-2|TRBJ2-7|-
TGTGCCAGCAGCTTAATTGCCGGACTAACTCAGGGCGAGCAGTACTTC
CASSLIAGLTQGEQYF
>TRBD1|TRBV2|TRBJ1-1|-
TGTGCCAGCAGTGTCGACAGGGGGTTAACTGAAGCTTTCTTT
CASSVDRGLTEAFF
>-|TRBV10-1|TRBJ1-5|-
TGCGCCAGCAGCTCAGGGGCCAGCAATCAGCCCCAGCATTTT
CASSSGASNQPQHF
>-|TRBV4-1|TRBJ1-1|-
TGCGCCAGCAGCCGGCCTACAGGGACGAACACTGAAGCTTTCTTT
CASSRPTGTNTEAFF
>-|TRBV6-1|TRBJ1-2|-
TGTGCCAGCAGTGAAAATCAGGGACTCCTATTCTATGGCTACACCTTC
CASSENQGLLFYGYTF
>-|TRBV6-6|TRBJ1-2|once
TGTGCCAGCAGATGGGAGGCTAACTATGGCTACACCTTC
CASRWEANYGYTF
>-|TRBV5-1|TRBJ1-1|-
TGCGCCAGCAGCTTGGGACAGCACATGAACACTGAAGCTTTCTTT
CASSLGQHMNTEAFF
>-|TRBV9|TRBJ1-3|-
TGTGCCAGCAGCGTAGGGACACTCTCTGGAAACACCATATATTTT
CASSVGTLSGNTIYF
>TRBD2|TRBV30|TRBJ2-1|once
TGTGCCTGGAGAGCGGGGGGTTACAATGAGCAGTTCTTC
CAWRAGGYNEQFF
>TRBD1|TRBV19|TRBJ1-5|-
TGTGCCAGTAGAAGGACAGGGGGGAATCAGCCCCAGCATTTT
CASRRTGGNQPQHF
>-|TRBV15|TRBJ2-3|-
TGTGCCACCACGATCGGGGAGGAGGTCACAGATACGCAGTATTTT
CATTIGEEVTDTQYF
>-|TRBV9|TRBJ2-7|-
TGTGCCAGCAGCGTAGGTGGGGGGGGCCCCTACGAGCAGTACTTC
CASSVGGGGPYEQYF
>-|TRBV6-5|TRBJ1-5|-
TGTGCCACGGGGGTCGGAACTTATAGCAATCAGCCCCAGCATTTT
CATGVGTYSNQPQHF
>-|TRBV19|TRBJ1-2|-
TGTGCCAGTAGGGGGGGAGGGGTGTATGGCTACACCTTC
CASRGGGVYGYTF
>TRBD1|TRBV7-2|TRBJ1-5|-
TGTGCCAGCAGCCAAGGACAGGGGAATCAGCCCCAGCATTTT
CASSQGQGNQPQHF
>TRBD1|TRBV6-1|TRBJ1-2|-
TGTGCCAGCAGTGAAGCGGGACAGGGGAACTATGGCTACACCTTC
CASSEAGQGNYGYTF
>TRBD1|TRBV7-6|TRBJ2-1|-
TGTGCCAGCAGCTCGATACCGGGACAGTACAATGAGCAGTTCTTC
CASSSIPGQYNEQFF
>TRBD2|TRBV4-1|TRBJ2-3|-
TGCGCCAGCAGCCGGCGACTAGCTTTACTTAGCACAGATACGCAGTATTTT
CASSRRLALLSTDTQYF
>TRBD2|TRBV6-5|TRBJ2-3|-
TGTGCCAGCAACCGACTAGCGGGTGGGACAGATACGCAGTATTTT
CASNRLAGGTDTQYF
>-|TRBV7-6|TRBJ2-1|-
TGTGCCAGCAGCTTAGTTAGCGGTGGCCTATCGGAGCAGTTCTTC
CASSLVSGGLSEQFF
>TRBD1|TRBV30|TRBJ1-2|-
TGTGCCTGGAGTGTACTGGCAGGGGGCGTCGGCTACACCTTC
CAWSVLAGGVGYTF